A selection of T cell receptor beta chains follows, all from one sample in a study of T cell changes during pregnancy in multiple sclerosis. Sequenced by immunoSEQ multiplex PCR; TCRdb stores in-frame clones only, minus some. The sample lists 50,000 to 60,000 clones, about 90% occurring once. This specimen consisted of CD4+ T cells from peripheral blood mononuclear cells, obtained in the first trimester of pregnancy. The receptor source for this set is a female donor with multiple sclerosis, enrolled in a pregnancy study. Both conserved end residues are part of each CDR3. The order of the fields is V gene, CDR3 protein.

>TRBV10-3
CAISGEQGNNQPQHF
>TRBV13
CASSLAAWTSGGEETQYF
>TRBV18
CASSLDRGGYSNQPQHF
>TRBV19
CASSIDLRGNEKLFF
>TRBV5-6
CASGLQEFNSPLHF
>TRBV19
CASSITPGGGARDTQYF
>TRBV20-1
CSAMTANGYTF
>TRBV4-1
CASSPPGDRGRRIQYF
>TRBV18
CASSPAVGVKGNYGYTF
>TRBV6-1
CASRAGTANTEAFF
>TRBV28
CASSSTAMNTEAFF
>TRBV18
CASSPGQINEKLFF
>TRBV7-2
CASSLGGENTEAFF
>TRBV7-9
CASSLALSGGAADTQYF
>TRBV7-8
CASSLPGGSGGVTDTQYF
>TRBV6-1
CASSEAAGDWGIQYF
>TRBV6-5
CASRPSRTGSYEQYF
>TRBV29-1
CSVEFGRAEAFF
>TRBV29-1
CSAIGSNTEAFF
>TRBV6-1
CASTKRRQVYEQYF
>TRBV30
CAWSVLVDTEAFF
>TRBV27
CASSLQGLGNQPQHF
>TRBV25-1
CASSGPGAQHF
>TRBV9
CASSPRVSEGGYTF
>TRBV18
CASSRDQGQTGELFF
>TRBV10-3
CATDGLGYEQYF
>TRBV7-2
CASSLGGKSSYNEQFF
>TRBV2
CASFREIRGTQYF
>TRBV7-9
CASSSGGRDIQYF
>TRBV7-6
CASSLVMSNQPQHF
>TRBV10-3
CAISVGLAGGTDTQYF
>TRBV4-2
CASSQSWTGDQPQHF
>TRBV7-3
CASSSRGGRYYGYTF
>TRBV5-1
CASSMTVFNYGYTF
>TRBV14
CASGLAGGETQYF
>TRBV6-5
CASSLRDRDGYTF
>TRBV19
CASSPPGGNQPQHF
>TRBV7-2
CASSLTAGSGNTIYF
>TRBV10-3
CAISESHRGRAEKLFF
>TRBV7-3
CASSSTGGGLMNTEAFF
>TRBV29-1
CSAYGGVHEQFF
>TRBV11-2
CASSNTGGGGELFF
>TRBV7-8
CASSLSVTHSGGEAFF
>TRBV7-3
CASSEGTSGGAPDTQYF
>TRBV18
CASSPPVAGTDGEQYF
>TRBV4-1
CASSPGQGWDTEAFF
>TRBV27
CASSLWQGARETQYF
>TRBV4-2
CASSQVSGGNTDTQYF
>TRBV7-9
CASSLSGQNYGYTF
>TRBV13
CASSLTQGARETQYF
>TRBV14
CASSQEHRGFSYTF
>TRBV6-1
CASIPGQPNSPLHF
>TRBV5-5
CASSLVWSNEKLFF
>TRBV19
CASSTTHYREGYTF
>TRBV6-6
CASQEVMNTEAFF
>TRBV7-3
CASSFGGAENEQFF
>TRBV7-5
CARSLRTGGIGGNGENGYTF
>TRBV5-4
CASRPTGGFNQAFF
>TRBV6-5
CASSKGQSSNQPQHF